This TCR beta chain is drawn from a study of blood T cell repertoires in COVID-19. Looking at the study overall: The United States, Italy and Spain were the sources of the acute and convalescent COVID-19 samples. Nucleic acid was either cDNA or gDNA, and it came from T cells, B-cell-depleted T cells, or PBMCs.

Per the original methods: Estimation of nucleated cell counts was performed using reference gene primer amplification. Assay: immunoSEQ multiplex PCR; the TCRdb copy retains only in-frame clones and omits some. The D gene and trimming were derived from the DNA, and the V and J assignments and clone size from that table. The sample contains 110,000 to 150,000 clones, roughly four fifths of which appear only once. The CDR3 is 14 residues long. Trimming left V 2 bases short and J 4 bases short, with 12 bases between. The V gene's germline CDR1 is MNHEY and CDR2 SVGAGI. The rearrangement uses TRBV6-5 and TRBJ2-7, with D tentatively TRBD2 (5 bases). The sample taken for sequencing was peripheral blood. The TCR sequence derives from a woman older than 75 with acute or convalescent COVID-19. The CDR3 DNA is TGTGCCAGCAGTTACCAACCCGAGGGATACGAGCAGTACTTC. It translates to CASSYQPEGYEQYF.